This T cell receptor beta chain derives from a study of blood T cell repertoires in COVID-19. Study at large: The United States, Italy and Spain supplied acute and convalescent COVID-19 samples. T cells, B-cell-depleted T cells, or PBMCs supplied cDNA or gDNA.

Seattle cases were enrolled at active infection and followed longitudinally. Germline V lookup: CDR1 SNHLY, CDR2 FYNNEI. The V and J ends lost 6 bases and 6 bases, in that order; junction bases with no gene match: 3. The CDR3 extends over 13 amino acids. Authors' methods: Estimates of nucleated cell counts were drawn from the amplification of reference gene primers. Data came from immunoSEQ multiplex PCR; TCRdb stores just in-frame clones and leaves some out. That table supplies the V and J calls and clone size; D and trimming were determined from the DNA. The data show about 350,000 clones, with around 86% seen just once and roughly 6% held by the top ten.

Sequencing was performed on peripheral blood. The receptor was derived from a woman in her forties or fifties with COVID-19, enrolled during active disease. The chain links TRBV2 to TRBJ2-2; TRBD1 matches 8 bases. The CDR3 reads CASRVQGAGELFF. The CDR3 bases are TGTGCCAGCAGAGTACAGGGGGCCGGGGAGCTGTTTTTT.